Shown below are 21 T cell receptor beta chains from a single sample sequenced in a study of shared T cell receptors in the human thymus. Assay used: immunoSEQ multiplex PCR; TCRdb lists only in-frame clones, some missing. The sample has about 710,000 clones; about 87% are singletons. The data were also submitted as part of a second study, on human thymus T cells.

The sequenced material came from thymocytes. Every receptor here comes from a boy in the first two years of life with a congenital heart defect.

The V gene is TRBV9, the J gene TRBJ2-1, with D perhaps TRBD1 (6 bases). Germline V CDR1 and CDR2: SGDLS, YYNGEE. The CDR3 is made up of 12 amino acids. The V end lost 5 bases, the J end lost 9 bases, and 12 bases lay between the germline ends. CDR3 amino acids: CASRAVGGEQFF. In DNA form, the CDR3 reads TGTGCCAGCAGGGCCGTAGGGGGTGAGCAGTTCTTC.

The chain has TRBV28 and TRBJ1-5; 8 bases line up with TRBD1. Germline V gene sequence: CDR1 MDHEN, CDR2 SYDVKM. The CDR3 sequence is 14 residues long. V was clipped by 7 bases and J by 1 base; unmatched bases: 3. CDR3 sequence (DNA): TGTGCCAGCATAGGGACAGGCAGCAATCAGCCCCAGCATTTT. It is translated as CASIGTGSNQPQHF.

The J gene is TRBJ1-5, the V gene TRBV29-1; 12 bases map to TRBD1. Per germline, CDR1 SQVTM and CDR2 ANQGSEA. CDR3 length: 14 amino acids. V lost 5 bases, J lost 3 bases, and 2 bases stayed unmatched. The CDR3 nucleotides read TGCAGCGTTCCGGGACAGGGGGCCAATCAGCCCCAGCATTTT. Translated: CSVPGQGANQPQHF.

The V and J genes are TRBV28 and TRBJ1-1; no firm D call. V was shortened by 6 bases and J by 4 bases, with 21 bases between the two germline ends. The CDR3 runs to 16 residues. Germline CDR1 is MDHEN and CDR2 is SYDVKM. The CDR3 DNA reads TGTGCCAGCAGGTTCCTTTTGTCGTCGGGATCCACTGAAGCTTTCTTT. This codes for CASRFLLSSGSTEAFF.

The CDR3 region has the DNA TGTGCCAGCAGCTTAGTCGTGGGGCGCAATCAGCCCCAGCATTTT. Amino acid sequence: CASSLVVGRNQPQHF. The chain carries TRBV7-6 and TRBJ1-5; TRBD1 might be the D (5 bases). CDR1 and CDR2 (germline): SGHVS, FNYEAQ. The CDR3 has 15 residues. V lost 1 base, J lost 2 bases, and 9 bases lay in between. The full variable domain, completed using reference TRBV7-6 and TRBJ1-5, is GAGVSQSPRYKVTKRGQDVALRCDPISGHVSLYWYRQALGQGPEFLTYFNYEAQQDKSGLPNDRFSAERPEGSISTLTIQRTEQRDSAMYRCASSLVVGRNQPQHFGDGTRLSIL.

The V gene is TRBV6-5, the J gene TRBJ1-2; possibly TRBD1 for D (6 bases). The germline V gene has CDR1 MNHEY and CDR2 SVGAGI. This CDR3 contains 12 residues. With 6 bases removed from V and 1 base from J, the gap between germline ends came to 6 bases. CDR3 coding DNA: TGTGCCAGCAGGGACAGTAACTATGGCTACACCTTC. It yields the protein CASRDSNYGYTF.

About this clone: The junction and the germline gene differ at one end; a read error may be behind it. The chain joins TRBV7-7 to TRBJ2-1; 10 bases are shared with TRBD2. The CDR3 totals 17 residues. The germline V gene has CDR1 SSHAT and CDR2 FNYEAQ (reference sequence). The CDR3 reads CASSPQIAGGINNEQFF. The DNA for the CDR3 is TGTGCTAGCAGCCCCCAGATAGCGGGGGGCATTAACAATGAGCAGTTCTTC.

V and J are TRBV27 and TRBJ1-5, with a tentative D call TRBD1 (5 bases). CDR3 length: 12 residues. V gave up 5 bases and J gave up 5 bases, with 7 bases separating them. Germline assignment: CDR1 MNHEY and CDR2 SMNVEV (reference sequence). Here the CDR3 DNA reads TGTGCCAGCAGTGTAGGGGATCAGCCCCAGCATTTT. Residues: CASSVGDQPQHF.

J is TRBJ2-4 and V is TRBV4-3, with TRBD2 matching over 12 bases. CDR1 and CDR2 (germline): LGHNA, YSLEER. V shed 1 base and J 3 bases; nucleotides not matched to a gene: 10. The CDR3 is made up of 19 amino acids. Here the CDR3 reads CASSQGTSGRTWDKNIQYF. CDR3 bases: TGCGCCAGCAGCCAAGGCACTAGCGGGAGGACATGGGACAAAAACATTCAGTACTTC.

This clone was recorded only once. This chain joins TRBV9 and TRBJ2-7, with TRBD2 identical over 9 bases. Germline assignment: CDR1 SGDLS and CDR2 YYNGEE. CDR3 size: 14 residues. V was clipped by 4 bases and J by 6 bases; unmatched bases: 8. CDR3 sequence reads: CASSPGTSSLEQYF. For the CDR3, the DNA is TGTGCCAGCAGCCCCGGGACTAGCTCCCTCGAGCAGTACTTC. Supplemented by reference TRBV9 and TRBJ2-7, the full variable domain reads DSGVTQTPKHLITATGQRVTLRCSPRSGDLSVYWYQQSLDQGLQFLIQYYNGEERAKGNILERFSAQQFPDLHSELNLSSLELGDSALYFCASSPGTSSLEQYFGPGTRLTVT.

This chain uses TRBV9 with TRBJ1-1, with TRBD1 as a possible D gene (5 bases). This CDR3 region has 13 residues. Germline V gene sequence: CDR1 SGDLS, CDR2 YYNGEE. CDR3 sequence (DNA): TGTGCTTCTGGGGGGGGGAAGAACACTGAAGCTTTCTTT. Translating gives CASGGGKNTEAFF. The entire variable domain, with the rest obtained from reference TRBV9 and TRBJ1-1, is as follows: DSGVTQTPKHLITATGQRVTLRCSPRSGDLSVYWYQQSLDQGLQFLIQYYNGEERAKGNILERFSAQQFPDLHSELNLSSLELGDSALYFCASGGGKNTEAFFGQGTRLTVV.

In DNA form, the CDR3 reads TGTGCCAGCAGCGTAGGGCCAGACTACGAGCAGTACTTC. The encoded protein is CASSVGPDYEQYF. V and J are TRBV9 and TRBJ2-7; D unclear. V was pared by 0 bases and J by 3 bases, with 7 bases between. The CDR3 totals 13 residues. The germline gives CDR1 SGDLS, CDR2 YYNGEE. Complete variable domain (other parts from reference TRBV9 and TRBJ2-7): DSGVTQTPKHLITATGQRVTLRCSPRSGDLSVYWYQQSLDQGLQFLIQYYNGEERAKGNILERFSAQQFPDLHSELNLSSLELGDSALYFCASSVGPDYEQYFGPGTRLTVT.

V usage is TRBV25-1 and J usage is TRBJ2-1; 10 bases are a match to TRBD2. V lost 8 bases to trimming and J lost 4 bases; unmatched junction nucleotides: 2. The CDR3 sequence is 13 residues long. CDR1 and CDR2 (germline): MGHDK, SYGVNS. CDR3 sequence: CASSSGGYNEQFF. The CDR3 nucleotides read TGTGCCAGCTCTAGCGGGGGTTACAATGAGCAGTTCTTC.

The sample holds one count of this clone. The rearrangement joins TRBV7-2 to TRBJ2-5; tentative D call: TRBD1 (5 bases). V dropped 7 bases and J dropped 2 bases, with 14 bases sitting between them. Germline assignment: CDR1 SGHTA and CDR2 FQGNSA. This CDR3 contains 14 residues. The CDR3 loop is CASTTDRTQETQYF. The CDR3 DNA follows: TGTGCCAGCACGACCGACAGAACACAAGAGACCCAGTACTTC.

V usage is TRBV19 and J usage is TRBJ1-1; TRBD1 matches 7 bases. Germline CDR1 and CDR2: LNHDA and SQIVND (reference sequence). With 3 bases clipped from V and 1 base from J, the junction kept 8 bases outside the gene matches. This CDR3 has 16 amino acids. CDR3 residues: CASSIGAGTENTEAFF. Written as DNA, the CDR3 is TGTGCCAGTAGTATTGGGGCTGGGACAGAGAACACTGAAGCTTTCTTT.

The chain uses TRBV2 and TRBJ2-1; 7 nucleotides align to TRBD2. Germline CDR1 SNHLY, CDR2 FYNNEI. Trimming took 6 bases from V and 7 from J; bases not matched to a gene: 18. The CDR3 contains 17 residues. The CDR3 reads CASRGVAGRAGFNEQFF. As DNA, the CDR3 is TGTGCCAGCAGGGGAGTGGCGGGGAGGGCGGGGTTTAATGAGCAGTTCTTC.

V usage is TRBV6-1 and J usage is TRBJ1-1; D gene uncertain. The germline CDR1 and CDR2 sequences are MNHNS and SASEGT. This CDR3 is built from 15 residues. V shed 4 bases and J shed 2 bases, with 14 bases lying between them. The CDR3 here is CASSVEGTENTEAFF. CDR3 DNA: TGTGCCAGCAGTGTCGAGGGAACAGAAAACACTGAAGCTTTCTTT.

V usage is TRBV6-1 and J usage is TRBJ2-1; the match to TRBD2 covers 8 bases. V lost 2 bases and J lost 7; bases outside the gene matches: 16. This CDR3 region has 18 residues. Germline lookup yields CDR1 MNHNS and CDR2 SASEGT. CDR3 sequence reads: CASSETQGLAGMGNEQFF. The DNA for the CDR3 is TGTGCCAGCAGTGAAACGCAGGGGTTAGCGGGAATGGGTAATGAGCAGTTCTTC.

The chain joins TRBV4-1 to TRBJ2-7; TRBD2 is a possible D gene (5 bases). Between the trimmed V and J ends, which lost 3 bases and 9 bases, there was a span of 15 bases. Germline V lookup: CDR1 MGHRA, CDR2 YSYEKL. The CDR3 covers 13 residues. CDR3 in amino acids: CASSHPPGVRQYF. Written as DNA, the CDR3 is TGCGCCAGCAGCCACCCCCCCGGGGTCCGGCAGTACTTC.

The V call is TRBV18, the J call TRBJ1-5; unclear D gene. Trimming cost V 3 bases and J 5 bases, with 11 bases left between them. This CDR3 has 14 amino acids. The germline CDR1 and CDR2 sequences are KGHSH and LQKENI. The CDR3 region has the DNA TGTGCCAGCTCACCTCACAGCATTTATCAGCCCCAGCATTTT. Residues: CASSPHSIYQPQHF.

CDR3 nucleotides: TGTGCCAGCAGCTTAGGAGATTCGGAGACCCAGTACTTC. Its protein product is CASSLGDSETQYF. The chain employs TRBV11-2 and TRBJ2-5; D not certain. The CDR3 is made up of 13 amino acids. The germline V gene encodes CDR1 SGHAT and CDR2 FQNNGV. Trimming cost V 1 base and J 5 bases, with 8 bases left between them.